These 10 T cell receptor beta chains were all obtained from the same sample, sequenced in a study of cytomegalovirus exposure and HLA in healthy donors. It was with 60 Vbeta and 13 Jbeta primers that the PCR ran. Sequencing used immunoSEQ multiplex PCR; TCRdb keeps in-frame clones, though not all of them. The repertoire has 150,000 or so clones, about 85% of them found once; the top ten carry 2.3%. The sequenced sample consisted of PBMCs. These TCRs come from a young woman in good health and CMV-seronegative.

The rearrangement links TRBV7-9 to TRBJ2-1; D unclear. The CDR3 covers 16 residues. Looked up from germline, CDR1 is SEHNR and CDR2 is FQNEAQ (reference sequence). V lost 5 bases to trimming and J lost 1 base, with 15 bases between them. The CDR3 protein is CASSPPSERSYNEQFF. Written as DNA, the CDR3 is TGTGCCAGCAGCCCCCCCTCGGAGAGGTCCTACAATGAGCAGTTCTTC. Supplemented by reference TRBV7-9 and TRBJ2-1, the full variable domain reads DTGVSQNPRHKITKRGQNVTFRCDPISEHNRLYWYRQTLGQGPEFLTYFQNEAQLEKSRLLSDRFSAERPKGSFSTLEIQRTEQGDSAMYLCASSPPSERSYNEQFFGPGTRLTVL.

The rearrangement uses TRBV19 and TRBJ2-4, with a possible D match to TRBD2 (6 bases). V was cut by 1 base and J by 8 bases, with 12 bases left in between. CDR1 is LNHDA, CDR2 SQIVND, per germline (reference sequence). The CDR3 is 14 amino acids. In nucleotides, the CDR3 is TGTGCCAGTAGTATAGGCGGAGGGGAAGACATTCAGTACTTC. Amino acids: CASSIGGGEDIQYF.

This chain joins TRBV2 and TRBJ2-1; 8 nucleotides align to TRBD1. V dropped 3 bases and J dropped 6; count of bases not matched to a gene: 7. The CDR3 has 15 amino acids. Germline V gives CDR1 SNHLY, CDR2 FYNNEI. The CDR3 sequence is CASSDRTGSGNEQFF. In DNA form, the CDR3 reads TGTGCCAGCAGTGACCGGACAGGGTCAGGCAATGAGCAGTTCTTC.

J is TRBJ1-3 and V is TRBV5-4; D remains ambiguous. The CDR3 has 15 residues. Germline loops: CDR1 SGHNT, CDR2 YYREEE (reference sequence). Deletions cut 0 bases from V and 4 bases from J, with 11 bases between. CDR3 nucleotides: TGTGCCAGCAGCTTGGATCCAGGCCCGGGAAACACCATATATTTT. This translates into CASSLDPGPGNTIYF.

V usage is TRBV30 and J usage is TRBJ1-2, with TRBD1 matching 7 bases. The V gene end was trimmed by 2 bases and the J gene end by 6 bases; junction bases not matched to a gene: 12. Germline V gene sequence: CDR1 GTSNPN, CDR2 SVGIG (reference sequence). CDR3 length: 15 amino acids. The CDR3, as DNA: TGTGCCTGGAGTATACGACAGGGAACTCGAGATGGCTACACCTTC. This gives the protein CAWSIRQGTRDGYTF.

This clone was seen a single time. The rearrangement links TRBV29-1 to TRBJ1-2, with 8 bases aligning to TRBD1. The germline gives CDR1 SQVTM, CDR2 ANQGSEA. The CDR3 spans 13 residues. Trimming removed 1 base from V and 8 bases from J; junction bases left unmatched: 6. CDR3 region: CSVEAGGYGGYTF. The CDR3 DNA sequence: TGCAGCGTTGAAGCAGGGGGCTACGGAGGCTACACCTTC.

The rearrangement uses TRBV7-8 and TRBJ2-1, with D maybe TRBD2 (6 bases). Germline V lookup: CDR1 SGHVS, CDR2 FQNEAQ. This CDR3 comprises 17 residues. Trimming pared 5 bases from V and 5 bases from J, leaving 22 bases between. CDR3: CASSTGLRPLLNNEQFF. For the CDR3, the DNA is TGTGCCAGCAGCACGGGACTGCGGCCTCTTCTAAACAATGAGCAGTTCTTC.

The chain is built from TRBV30 and TRBJ2-7, with D possibly matching TRBD2 (6 bases). V gave up 4 bases and J gave up 7 bases, with 17 bases separating them. The CDR3 runs 13 residues. Germline CDR1 GTSNPN, CDR2 SVGIG (reference sequence). The CDR3 region has the DNA TGTGCCTGGACCACACGCGGGGCCCGGGAGCAGTACTTC. The encoded protein is CAWTTRGAREQYF.

The chain has TRBV18 and TRBJ1-5; D not resolved. Germline V gene data show CDR1 as KGHSH and CDR2 as LQKENI. The CDR3 runs 15 residues. The V and J ends lost 5 bases and 6 bases respectively, with 17 bases between them. The CDR3 nucleotides read TGTGCCAGCTCATTATCAGAGAGGGAAGGTCAGCCCCAGCATTTT. It encodes CASSLSEREGQPQHF.

In this sample, this clone turned up a few times. The gene calls are TRBV6-1 and TRBJ2-7; TRBD1 aligns across 7 bases. V gave up 4 bases and J gave up 0 bases; unmatched junction bases: 3. The germline CDR1 and CDR2 sequences are MNHNS and SASEGT. The CDR3 runs to 14 residues. CDR3 nucleotide sequence: TGTGCCAGCAGTGCCCGGGACAGCTCCTACGAGCAGTACTTC. Translated, it gives CASSARDSSYEQYF.